Listed below are T cell receptor beta chains from one sample, sequenced in a study of T cells of healthy individuals. TCRdb passed the 5' RACE reads through MiXCR, listing each CDR3 protein once. This sample has 65,000 to 90,000 distinct CDR3 sequences; around 5.1% occur once, and the top ten carry roughly 7.5%. The receptors derive from a female donor in good health. CDR3s include the opening cysteine and the closing phenylalanine or tryptophan. The D gene is left open where the match is weak. The listing skips clone size in some rows; elsewhere it reads once, few, many or a size class.

j_call,v_call,d_call,clone_size,cdr3_nt,cdr3_aa
TRBJ2-3,TRBV11-2,NA,many,TGTGCCAGCAGCTTAGGGGAAAGGTTCACAGATACGCAGTATTTT,CASSLGERFTDTQYF
TRBJ1-4,TRBV16,NA,many,TGTGCCAGCAGCGAATCCGGGTTTCAAGAAAAACTGTTTTTT,CASSESGFQEKLFF
TRBJ1-2,TRBV27,NA,NA,TGTGCCAGCAGTTTATCAATTTCCTGGGGCTACACCTTC,CASSLSISWGYTF
TRBJ1-4,TRBV5-1,NA,few,TGCGCCAGCAGCTCCCGGGGGGCAACTAATGAAAAACTGTTTTTT,CASSSRGATNEKLFF
TRBJ2-7,TRBV7-2,TRBD1,many,TGTGCCAGCAGCTCAACAGGGGGTGGTCCCTACGAGCAGTACTTC,CASSSTGGGPYEQYF
TRBJ2-7,TRBV5-5,TRBD2,many,TGTGCCAGCAGCTTGGCGGACGCCGGACTAGGAGGAGAGCAGTACTTC,CASSLADAGLGGEQYF
TRBJ1-2,TRBV19,NA,NA,TGTGCCAGTAGTAACCCGATCTTTGGCGGCTACACCTTC,CASSNPIFGGYTF
TRBJ1-1,TRBV4-3,NA,few,TGCGCCAGCAGCCAAGATAACTCACAGGTCGGAGGCACTGAAGCTTTCTTT,CASSQDNSQVGGTEAFF
TRBJ1-1,TRBV2,NA,many,TGTGCCAGCAGTGAAGTGGGGGCGGGGGACACTGAAGCTTTCTTT,CASSEVGAGDTEAFF
TRBJ1-4,TRBV29-1,TRBD1,many,TGCAGCGTTGAAGATCATACAGGGGACGAAAAACTGTTTTTT,CSVEDHTGDEKLFF
TRBJ2-7,TRBV7-9,NA,many,TGTGCCAGCAGCTTAGATTATTACGAGCAGTACTTC,CASSLDYYEQYF
TRBJ2-7,TRBV7-2,NA,many,TGTGCCAGCAGCTTAGGCAGTTGGGGCCAGAGGGACTACGAGCAGTACTTC,CASSLGSWGQRDYEQYF
TRBJ2-5,TRBV12-3/TRBV12-4,NA,many,TGTGCCAGCAGCTTGGGACACGTGGACGAGACCCAGTACTTC,CASSLGHVDETQYF
TRBJ2-1,TRBV4-2,TRBD2,many,TGTGCCAGCAGCGCTACTAGCGGGAGTTCCAATGAGCAGTTCTTC,CASSATSGSSNEQFF